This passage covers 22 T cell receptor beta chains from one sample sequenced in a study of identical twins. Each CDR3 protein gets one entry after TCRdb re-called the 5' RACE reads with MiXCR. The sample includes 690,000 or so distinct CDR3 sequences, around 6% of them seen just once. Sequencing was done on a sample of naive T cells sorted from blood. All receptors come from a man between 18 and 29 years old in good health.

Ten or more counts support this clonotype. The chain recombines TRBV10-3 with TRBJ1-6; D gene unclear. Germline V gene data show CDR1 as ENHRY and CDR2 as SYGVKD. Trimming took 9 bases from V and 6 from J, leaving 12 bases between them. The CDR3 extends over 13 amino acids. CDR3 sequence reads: CAITGKINSPLHF. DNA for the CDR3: TGTGCCATTACCGGGAAAATTAATTCACCCCTCCACTTT.

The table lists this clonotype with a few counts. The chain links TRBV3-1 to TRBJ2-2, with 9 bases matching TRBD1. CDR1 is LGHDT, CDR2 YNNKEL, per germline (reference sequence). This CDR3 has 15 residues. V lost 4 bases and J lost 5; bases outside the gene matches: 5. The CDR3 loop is CASSPTGTGTGELFF. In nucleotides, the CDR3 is TGTGCCAGCAGCCCAACCGGGACAGGGACCGGGGAGCTGTTTTTT.

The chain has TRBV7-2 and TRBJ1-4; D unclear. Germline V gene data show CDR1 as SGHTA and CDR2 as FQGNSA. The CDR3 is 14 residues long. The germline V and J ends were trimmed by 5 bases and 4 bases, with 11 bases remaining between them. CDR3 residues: CASSQWTDNEKLFF. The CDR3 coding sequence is TGTGCCAGCAGCCAATGGACGGATAATGAAAAACTGTTTTTT. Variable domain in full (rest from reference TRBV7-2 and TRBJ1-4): GAGVSQSPSNKVTEKGKDVELRCDPISGHTALYWYRQSLGQGLEFLIYFQGNSAPDKSGLPSDRFSAERTGGSVSTLTIQRTQQEDSAVYLCASSQWTDNEKLFFGSGTQLSVL.

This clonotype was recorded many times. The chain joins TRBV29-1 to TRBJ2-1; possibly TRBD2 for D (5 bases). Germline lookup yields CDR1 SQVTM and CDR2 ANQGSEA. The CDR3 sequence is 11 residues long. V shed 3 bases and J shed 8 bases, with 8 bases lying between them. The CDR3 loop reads CSVDRGHEQFF. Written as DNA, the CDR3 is TGCAGCGTTGATCGCGGGCATGAGCAGTTCTTC.

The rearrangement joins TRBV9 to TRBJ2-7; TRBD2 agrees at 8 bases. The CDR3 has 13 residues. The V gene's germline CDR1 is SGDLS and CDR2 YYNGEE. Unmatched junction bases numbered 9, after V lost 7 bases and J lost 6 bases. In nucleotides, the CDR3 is TGTGCCAGCGCGGGGGGTCTAGTCGCCGAGCAGTACGTC. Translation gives CASAGGLVAEQYV.

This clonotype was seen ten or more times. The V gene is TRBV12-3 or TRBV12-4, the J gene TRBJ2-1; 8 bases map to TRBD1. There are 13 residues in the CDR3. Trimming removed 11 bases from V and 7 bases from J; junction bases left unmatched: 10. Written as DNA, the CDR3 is TGTGCCGTAGTGATCAGGGGGCGGAATGAGCAGTTCTTC. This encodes CAVVIRGRNEQFF.

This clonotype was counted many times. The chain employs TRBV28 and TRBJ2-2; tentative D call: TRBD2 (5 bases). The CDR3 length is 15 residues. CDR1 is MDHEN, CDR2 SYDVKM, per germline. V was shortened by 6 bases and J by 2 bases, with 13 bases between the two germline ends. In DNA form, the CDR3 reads TGTGCCAGCAGCCCTCCGGGATTCAACACCGGGGAGCTGTTTTTT. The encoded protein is CASSPPGFNTGELFF.

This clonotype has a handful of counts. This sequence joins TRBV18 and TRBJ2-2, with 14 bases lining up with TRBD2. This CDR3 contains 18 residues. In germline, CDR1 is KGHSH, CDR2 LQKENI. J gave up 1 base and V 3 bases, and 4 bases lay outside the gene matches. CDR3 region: CASSPLGLAGVNTGELFF. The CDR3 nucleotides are TGTGCCAGCTCACCCCTGGGACTAGCGGGAGTGAACACCGGGGAGCTGTTTTTT.

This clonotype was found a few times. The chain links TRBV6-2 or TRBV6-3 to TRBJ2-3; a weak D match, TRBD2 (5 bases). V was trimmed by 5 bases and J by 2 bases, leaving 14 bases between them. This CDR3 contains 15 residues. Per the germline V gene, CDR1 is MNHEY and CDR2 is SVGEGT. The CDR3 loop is CASSPRGAATDTQYF. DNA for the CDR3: TGTGCCAGCAGTCCCCGTGGAGCGGCCACAGATACGCAGTATTTT.

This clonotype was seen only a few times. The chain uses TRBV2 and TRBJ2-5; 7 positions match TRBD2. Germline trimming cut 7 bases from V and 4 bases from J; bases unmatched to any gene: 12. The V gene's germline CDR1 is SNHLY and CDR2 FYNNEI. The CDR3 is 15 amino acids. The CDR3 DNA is TGTGCCAGCATGGCCCTAGCGGTGCTTATAGAGACCCAGTACTTC. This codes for CASMALAVLIETQYF.

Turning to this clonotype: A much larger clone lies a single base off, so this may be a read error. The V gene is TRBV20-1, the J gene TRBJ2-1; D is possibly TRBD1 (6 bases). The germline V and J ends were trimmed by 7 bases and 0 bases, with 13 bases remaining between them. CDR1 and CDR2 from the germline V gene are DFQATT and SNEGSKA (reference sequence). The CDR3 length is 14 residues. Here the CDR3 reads CSETGSFSYNEQFF. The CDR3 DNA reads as TGCAGTGAAACAGGGTCCTTCTCCTACAATGAGCAGTTCTTC.

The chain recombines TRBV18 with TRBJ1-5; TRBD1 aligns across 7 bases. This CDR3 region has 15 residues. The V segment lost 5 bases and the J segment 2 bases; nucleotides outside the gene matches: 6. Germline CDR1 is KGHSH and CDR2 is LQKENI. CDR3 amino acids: CASSEQGFGNQPQHF. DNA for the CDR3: TGTGCCAGCTCAGAACAGGGGTTTGGCAATCAGCCCCAGCATTTT.

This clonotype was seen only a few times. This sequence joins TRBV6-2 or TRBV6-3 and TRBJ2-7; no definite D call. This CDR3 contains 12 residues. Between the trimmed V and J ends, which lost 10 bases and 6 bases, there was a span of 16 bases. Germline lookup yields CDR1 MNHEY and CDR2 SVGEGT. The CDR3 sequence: CATALVLGEQYF. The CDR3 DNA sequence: TGTGCCACGGCCCTAGTATTGGGCGAGCAGTACTTC.

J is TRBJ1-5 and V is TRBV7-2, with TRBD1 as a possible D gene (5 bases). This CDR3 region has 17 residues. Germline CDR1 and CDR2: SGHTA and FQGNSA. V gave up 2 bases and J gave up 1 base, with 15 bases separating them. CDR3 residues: CASSLFIPDTSNQPQHF. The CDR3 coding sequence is TGTGCCAGCAGCTTATTTATCCCGGACACGAGCAATCAGCCCCAGCATTTT.

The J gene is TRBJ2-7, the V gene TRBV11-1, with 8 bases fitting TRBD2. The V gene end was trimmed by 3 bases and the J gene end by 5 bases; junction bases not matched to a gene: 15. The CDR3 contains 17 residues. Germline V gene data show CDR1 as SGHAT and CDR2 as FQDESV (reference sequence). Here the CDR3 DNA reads TGTGCCAGCAGCTTTCTACTAGCGGAGACCCCCTTGGACGAGCAGTACTTC. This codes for CASSFLLAETPLDEQYF.

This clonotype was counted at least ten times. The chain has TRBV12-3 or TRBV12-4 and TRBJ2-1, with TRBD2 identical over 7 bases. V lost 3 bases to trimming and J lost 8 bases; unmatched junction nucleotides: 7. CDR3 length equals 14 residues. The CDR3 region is CASSFGSGSDEQFF. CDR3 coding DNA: TGTGCCAGCAGTTTCGGTAGCGGGTCCGATGAGCAGTTCTTC.

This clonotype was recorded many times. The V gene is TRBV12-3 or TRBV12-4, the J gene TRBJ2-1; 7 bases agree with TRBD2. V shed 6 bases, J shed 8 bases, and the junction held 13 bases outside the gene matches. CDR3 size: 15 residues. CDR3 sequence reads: CASRPTSTGWHEQFF. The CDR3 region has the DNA TGTGCCAGCAGACCGACTAGCACGGGATGGCATGAGCAGTTCTTC.

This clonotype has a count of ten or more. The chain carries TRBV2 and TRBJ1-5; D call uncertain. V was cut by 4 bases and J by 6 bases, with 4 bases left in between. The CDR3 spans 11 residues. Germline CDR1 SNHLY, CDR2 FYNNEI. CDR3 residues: CASSGGQPQHF. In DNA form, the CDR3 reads TGTGCCAGCAGTGGGGGTCAGCCCCAGCATTTT.

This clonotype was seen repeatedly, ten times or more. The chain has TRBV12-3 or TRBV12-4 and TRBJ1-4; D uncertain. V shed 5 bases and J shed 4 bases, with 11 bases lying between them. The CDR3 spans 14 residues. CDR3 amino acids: CASSPHGFNEKLFF. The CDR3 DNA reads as TGTGCCAGCAGTCCCCACGGATTTAATGAAAAACTGTTTTTT.

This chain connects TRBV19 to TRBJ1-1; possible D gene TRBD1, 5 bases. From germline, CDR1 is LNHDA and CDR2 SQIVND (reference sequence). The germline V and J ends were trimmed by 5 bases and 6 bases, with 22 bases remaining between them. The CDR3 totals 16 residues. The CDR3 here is CASSPRSGVVVSEAFF. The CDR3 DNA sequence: TGTGCCAGTAGTCCCAGGTCGGGGGTAGTAGTTTCTGAAGCTTTCTTT.

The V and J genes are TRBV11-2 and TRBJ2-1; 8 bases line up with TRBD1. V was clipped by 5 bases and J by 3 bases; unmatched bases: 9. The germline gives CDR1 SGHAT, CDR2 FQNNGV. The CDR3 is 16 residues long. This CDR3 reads CASSARQGPNYNEQFF. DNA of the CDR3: TGTGCCAGCAGCGCCCGACAGGGGCCAAACTACAATGAGCAGTTCTTC.

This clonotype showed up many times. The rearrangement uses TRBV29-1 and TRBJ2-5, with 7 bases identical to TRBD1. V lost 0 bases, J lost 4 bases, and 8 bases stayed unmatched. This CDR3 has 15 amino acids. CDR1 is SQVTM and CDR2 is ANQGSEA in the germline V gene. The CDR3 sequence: CSVEEGDRVRETQYF. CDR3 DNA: TGCAGCGTTGAAGAAGGTGACAGGGTACGAGAGACCCAGTACTTC.